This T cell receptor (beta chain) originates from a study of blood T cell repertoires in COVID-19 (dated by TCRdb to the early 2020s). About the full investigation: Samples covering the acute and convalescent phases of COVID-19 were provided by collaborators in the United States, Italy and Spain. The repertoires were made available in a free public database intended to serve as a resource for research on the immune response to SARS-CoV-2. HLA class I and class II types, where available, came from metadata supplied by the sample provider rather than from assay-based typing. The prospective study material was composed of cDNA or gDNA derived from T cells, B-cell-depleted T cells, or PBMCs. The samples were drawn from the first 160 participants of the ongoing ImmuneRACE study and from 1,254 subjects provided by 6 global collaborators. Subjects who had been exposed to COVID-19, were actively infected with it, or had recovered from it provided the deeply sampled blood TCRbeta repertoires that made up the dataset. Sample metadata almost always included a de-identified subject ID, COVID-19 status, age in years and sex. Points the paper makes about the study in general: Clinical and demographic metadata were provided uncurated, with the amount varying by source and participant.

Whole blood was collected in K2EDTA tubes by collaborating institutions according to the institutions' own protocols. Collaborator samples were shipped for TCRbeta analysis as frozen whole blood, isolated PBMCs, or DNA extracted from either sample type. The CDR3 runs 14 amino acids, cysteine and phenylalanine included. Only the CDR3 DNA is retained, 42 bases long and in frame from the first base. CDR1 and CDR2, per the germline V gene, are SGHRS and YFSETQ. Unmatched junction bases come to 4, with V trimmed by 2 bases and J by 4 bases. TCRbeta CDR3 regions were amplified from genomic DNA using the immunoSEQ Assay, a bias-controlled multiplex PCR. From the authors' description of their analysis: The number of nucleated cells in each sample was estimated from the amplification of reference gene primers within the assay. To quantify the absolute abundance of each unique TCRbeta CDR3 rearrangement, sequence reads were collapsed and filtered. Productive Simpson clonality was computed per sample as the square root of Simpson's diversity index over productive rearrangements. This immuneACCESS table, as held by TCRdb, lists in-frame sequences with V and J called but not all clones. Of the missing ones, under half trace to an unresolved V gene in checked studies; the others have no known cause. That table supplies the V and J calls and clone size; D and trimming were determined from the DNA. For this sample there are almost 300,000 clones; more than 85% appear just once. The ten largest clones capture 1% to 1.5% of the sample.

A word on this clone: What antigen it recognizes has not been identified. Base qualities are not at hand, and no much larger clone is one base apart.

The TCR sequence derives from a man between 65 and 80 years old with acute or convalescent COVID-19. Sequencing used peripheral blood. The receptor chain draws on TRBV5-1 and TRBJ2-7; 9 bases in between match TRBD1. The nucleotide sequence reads TGCGCCAGCAGCTTTGGGACAGGGAATTACGAGCAGTACTTC. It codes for CASSFGTGNYEQYF. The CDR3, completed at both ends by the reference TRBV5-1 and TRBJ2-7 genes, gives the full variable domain KAGVTQTPRYLIKTRGQQVTLSCSPISGHRSVSWYQQTPGQGLQFLFEYFSETQRNKGNFPGRFSGRQFSNSRSEMNVSTLELGDSALYLCASSFGTGNYEQYFGPGTRLTVT.